This TCR beta chain is drawn from a study of blood T cells in healthy people across ages. Notes on the study in general: The study regarded diversity estimates from one million T cells as underestimates. Nothing was known about donor CMV status, and this possibly confounded expanded clonotype changes. A roughly linear fall in TCR beta diversity per million T cells was seen with increasing age.

This clonotype was counted only a few times. Its specificity is not known. Primed by a sample-barcoded 5' primer and a J-beta primer mix, a second PCR proceeded for about 6 to 12 cycles. One entry per CDR3 protein, called by TCRdb with MiXCR from the 5' RACE reads. Here the sample spans about 590,000 distinct CDR3 sequences, less than 35% being singletons. The source of this sequence is a woman of 80 years or more in good health. Sample: blood.

The CDR3 DNA follows: TGTGCCAGCAGCCCCAGGACTAGCGGGGGGGCCGGGGAGCTGTTTTTT. This gives the protein CASSPRTSGGAGELFF. The rearrangement uses TRBV6-2 or TRBV6-3 and TRBJ2-2; 15 nucleotides align to TRBD2. V lost 6 bases, J lost 6 bases, and 5 bases stayed unmatched. The CDR3 has 16 amino acids. Germline values: CDR1 MNHEY, CDR2 SVGEGT.